What follows are 21 T cell receptor beta chains derived from one specimen sequenced in a study of OX40 agonist ivuxolimab in advanced cancers. Here immunoSEQ multiplex PCR was the method, and the copy in TCRdb shows in-frame clones only, minus some. The table lists 50,000 to 75,000 clones, roughly nine tenths of them singletons. Sequences were derived from CD4+ or CD8+ T cells sorted from blood, sampled in a trial of the OX40 agonist ivuxolimab. Receptors were obtained from an adult with an advanced solid tumor such as melanoma, head and neck, liver or kidney cancer.

The chain recombines TRBV28 with TRBJ1-5, with 7 bases fitting TRBD1. Germline V CDR1 and CDR2: MDHEN, SYDVKM. The CDR3 has 17 residues. V lost 4 bases, J lost 3 bases, and 12 bases stayed unmatched. The CDR3 nucleotides read TGTGCCAGCAGTTCCTACCTCAGAAGGGGGCTCAATCAGCCCCAGCATTTT. This sequence encodes CASSSYLRRGLNQPQHF. The full variable domain, in which reference TRBV28 and TRBJ1-5 provide the parts outside the CDR3, is DVKVTQSSRYLVKRTGEKVFLECVQDMDHENMFWYRQDPGLGLRLIYFSYDVKMKEKGDIPEGYSVSREKKERFSLILESASTNQTSMYLCASSSYLRRGLNQPQHFGDGTRLSIL.

The chain employs TRBV18 and TRBJ1-1; maybe TRBD1 (6 bases). The CDR3 extends over 14 amino acids. The germline V gene encodes CDR1 KGHSH and CDR2 LQKENI. The ends were cut back, 5 bases at V and 3 bases at J, with 13 bases in the middle. The CDR3 DNA sequence: TGTGCCAGCTCATCGAGTAGACAGGACACTGAAGCTTTCTTT. As protein: CASSSSRQDTEAFF.

The V and J genes are TRBV6-1 and TRBJ1-1; D is perhaps TRBD1 (5 bases). The V and J ends lost 7 bases and 1 base respectively, with 13 bases between them. The CDR3 is 14 residues long. Germline V gene lookup returns CDR1 MNHNS and CDR2 SASEGT. CDR3 bases: TGTGCCAGCAAATTCTCGACAGAGAACACTGAAGCTTTCTTT. Protein sequence: CASKFSTENTEAFF.

The rearrangement uses TRBV30 and TRBJ1-6; the match to TRBD1 covers 9 bases. The length of the CDR3 is 14 residues. The germline gives CDR1 GTSNPN, CDR2 SVGIG (reference sequence). The V and J ends lost 1 base and 10 bases, in that order; junction bases with no gene match: 5. The CDR3 loop reads CAWSEGQGLSPLHF. CDR3 bases: TGTGCCTGGAGTGAGGGACAGGGTCTCTCACCCCTCCACTTT.

The table lists this clone with a few counts. This rearrangement joins TRBV18 to TRBJ2-7; 10 bases line up with TRBD2. CDR3 length: 15 residues. Trimming cost V 3 bases and J 1 base; bases outside gene matches: 3. The germline gives CDR1 KGHSH, CDR2 LQKENI. The CDR3 loop is CASSPGGLASYEQYF. In DNA, the CDR3 is TGTGCCAGCTCACCCGGGGGACTAGCGTCCTACGAGCAGTACTTC.

CDR3 DNA: TGTGCCAGCAGTTACTCGACAGGGGGCCCTAACTATGGCTACACCTTC. Protein sequence: CASSYSTGGPNYGYTF. The chain links TRBV6-6 to TRBJ1-2, with 10 bases matching TRBD1. The CDR3 totals 16 residues. V shed 0 bases, J shed 0 bases, and the junction held 1 base outside the gene matches. The germline CDR1 and CDR2 sequences are MNHNY and SVGAGI (reference sequence).

This clone was seen a few times. The gene calls are TRBV28 and TRBJ1-1; TRBD1 matches 10 bases. The J segment lost 0 bases and the V segment lost 5 bases, leaving 3 bases of the junction unmatched. This CDR3 is built from 15 residues. From germline, CDR1 is MDHEN and CDR2 SYDVKM. CDR3 residues: CASSPDRGLNTEAFF. The CDR3 coding sequence is TGTGCCAGCAGTCCGGACAGGGGGTTGAACACTGAAGCTTTCTTT.

The J gene is TRBJ1-5, the V gene TRBV10-3, with 10 bases identical to TRBD1. There are 13 residues in the CDR3. The V gene end was trimmed by 11 bases and the J gene end by 5 bases; junction bases not matched to a gene: 6. Germline lookup yields CDR1 ENHRY and CDR2 SYGVKD. CDR3 protein: CASRDRGDQPQHF. Written as DNA, the CDR3 is TGTGCCTCGAGGGACAGGGGTGATCAGCCCCAGCATTTT.

This clone was seen a few times. The chain links TRBV18 to TRBJ2-7; TRBD2 matches at 7 bases. From germline, CDR1 is KGHSH and CDR2 LQKENI. V was pared by 3 bases and J by 5 bases, with 4 bases of the junction left unmatched. The CDR3 runs 13 residues. The DNA for the CDR3 is TGTGCCAGCTCACCTTCAGGGAGGGACGAGCAGTACTTC. Translated, it gives CASSPSGRDEQYF.

This chain joins TRBV27 and TRBJ2-7; 8 bases are a match to TRBD1. The CDR3 loop spans 14 amino acids. CDR1 is MNHEY, CDR2 SMNVEV, per germline (reference sequence). The V and J ends lost 6 bases and 0 bases, in that order; junction bases with no gene match: 4. CDR3 in amino acids: CASSWTGSSYEQYF. The CDR3 nucleotides read TGTGCCAGCAGCTGGACAGGGAGCTCCTACGAGCAGTACTTC.

V is TRBV18 and J is TRBJ2-1, with a tentative D call TRBD1 (5 bases). V gave up 2 bases and J gave up 3 bases, with 5 bases separating them. CDR1 KGHSH and CDR2 LQKENI come from the germline V gene. This CDR3 spans 13 amino acids. The CDR3 is CASSPDSYNEQFF. The DNA of the CDR3 is TGTGCCAGCTCACCAGACAGCTACAATGAGCAGTTCTTC. Full variable domain (outside the CDR3, taken from reference TRBV18 and TRBJ2-1): NAGVMQNPRHLVRRRGQEARLRCSPMKGHSHVYWYRQLPEEGLKFMVYLQKENIIDESGMPKERFSAEFPKEGPSILRIQQVVRGDSAAYFCASSPDSYNEQFFGPGTRLTVL.

This chain joins TRBV5-4 and TRBJ2-7, with unresolved D. Trimming pared 0 bases from V and 4 bases from J, leaving 8 bases between. The CDR3 loop spans 13 amino acids. Germline CDR1 SGHNT, CDR2 YYREEE (reference sequence). The CDR3 spells CASSLGLPYEQYF. The CDR3, as DNA: TGTGCCAGCAGCTTGGGACTCCCGTACGAGCAGTACTTC.

This sequence joins TRBV6-4 and TRBJ1-2, with D uncertain. Trimming stripped 7 bases from V and 0 bases from J, with 15 bases between. Germline V CDR1 and CDR2: MRHNA, SNTAGT. CDR3 size: 15 residues. The CDR3: CASKLQPGTNYGYTF. CDR3 coding DNA: TGTGCCAGCAAACTACAACCGGGCACTAACTATGGCTACACCTTC.

This rearrangement joins TRBV2 to TRBJ1-5; no definite D call. V lost 6 bases and J 7 bases, leaving 10 bases between the germline ends. The CDR3 sequence is 12 residues long. Germline CDR1 is SNHLY and CDR2 is FYNNEI. For the CDR3, the DNA is TGTGCCAGCAGCCCACAGTTCCAGCCCCAGCATTTT. This encodes CASSPQFQPQHF.

The genes are TRBV30 and TRBJ2-3, with TRBD2 matching over 12 bases. This CDR3 is 15 amino acids long. V was pared by 3 bases and J by 6 bases, with 7 bases of the junction left unmatched. The germline gives CDR1 GTSNPN, CDR2 SVGIG (reference sequence). For the CDR3, the DNA is TGTGCCTGGAGCAGACTAGCGGGGGTCTGGGATACGCAGTATTTT. Protein: CAWSRLAGVWDTQYF.

The chain has TRBV19 and TRBJ2-1; the D gene is possibly TRBD2 (6 bases). Germline CDR1 reads LNHDA; CDR2 reads SQIVND (reference sequence). V was cut by 1 base and J by 8 bases, with 18 bases left in between. The CDR3 covers 16 residues. This CDR3 reads CASSIGSGFNQDEQFF. In nucleotides, the CDR3 is TGTGCCAGTAGTATAGGTAGCGGCTTCAACCAGGATGAGCAGTTCTTC.

The chain couples TRBV19 to TRBJ1-1; 9 nucleotides align to TRBD1. The CDR3 totals 13 residues. Germline-derived CDR1 and CDR2 are LNHDA and SQIVND (reference sequence). J was trimmed by 12 bases and V by 7 bases; bases with no gene match: 12. The CDR3 DNA reads TGTGCCAGTAAAGGACAGGGGATCGTCGCGTCTTTCTTT. It translates to CASKGQGIVASFF.

The genes are TRBV9 and TRBJ2-2, with 9 bases that match TRBD1. The germline gives CDR1 SGDLS, CDR2 YYNGEE. The CDR3 covers 14 residues. V gave up 7 bases and J gave up 6 bases; unmatched junction bases: 7. The CDR3 loop is CASAGTGRAGELFF. DNA for the CDR3: TGTGCCAGCGCAGGGACAGGGAGGGCCGGGGAGCTGTTTTTT.

The chain has TRBV14 and TRBJ2-6; no clear D gene. The V gene lost 1 base and the J gene lost 0 bases, with 16 bases spanning the gap. From germline, CDR1 is SGHDN and CDR2 FVKESK. The CDR3 extends over 19 amino acids. The CDR3 DNA follows: TGTGCCAGCAGCCAAGCCTACAGATCACATTTCTCTGGGGCCAACGTCCTGACTTTC. This gives the protein CASSQAYRSHFSGANVLTF.

This CDR3 reads CASSPLGRSTDTQYF. The CDR3 nucleotides read TGTGCCAGCAGCCCCCTAGGGCGAAGCACAGATACGCAGTATTTT. The rearrangement links TRBV14 to TRBJ2-3, with D unresolved. Germline V gene lookup returns CDR1 SGHDN and CDR2 FVKESK. Trimming took off 4 bases at V and 0 bases at J, with 11 bases between the two ends. The CDR3 loop spans 15 amino acids.

The chain recombines TRBV19 with TRBJ1-2; D is ambiguous. The CDR3 has 12 amino acids. Germline lookup yields CDR1 LNHDA and CDR2 SQIVND (reference sequence). The V end lost 4 bases, the J end lost 8 bases, and 11 bases lay between the germline ends. The CDR3 nucleotides read TGTGCCAGTAGTAACCCCAATTGGGGCTACACCTTC. Translated: CASSNPNWGYTF.